The present T cell receptor beta chain was sequenced within a study of T-cell memory formation after mild COVID-19. Whole-study context: In these data, TCR clusters were largely donor specific.

UMIs and sample barcodes were carried by the TCR alpha and TCR beta cDNA libraries that 5'RACE produced using constant-segment primers. One entry per CDR3 protein, called by TCRdb with MiXCR from the 5' RACE reads. The sample includes some 450,000 distinct CDR3 sequences, around 17% of them seen just once. Remarks on this clonotype: Its antigen is still unknown.

Study-level points and caveats: CD4+ clones that contracted lay mainly in CM and EM; CD8+ ones lay in EMRA.

The CDR3 has 13 amino acids. The V end was cut by 6 bases, the J end by 4 bases, with 15 bases between. Germline V gives CDR1 DFQATT, CDR2 SNEGSKA (reference sequence). The sequenced material came from PBMCs or a T cell subset sorted from them (not recorded which). V is TRBV20-1 and J is TRBJ1-2, with no clear D. This TCR derives from a man younger than 35 who had mild COVID-19 (a few samples of this study predate the infection). Cell type and time point are not known. The CDR3 DNA reads TGCAGTGCCCTAGACATATGGGCCTATGGCTACACCTTC. Its translation is CSALDIWAYGYTF.